This T cell receptor beta chain was sequenced for a study of T cell repertoires in cytomegalovirus infection. Study as a whole: CMV infection plus the matching HLA type was flagged by public TCR beta signatures.

V was clipped by 6 bases and J by 5 bases; unmatched bases: 17. Germline V gene data show CDR1 as MNHEY and CDR2 as SMNVEV (reference sequence). There are 17 residues in the CDR3. In the case of this clonotype: Its antigen is unidentified.

TCRdb re-called the reads through MiXCR, storing one row per CDR3 protein. Found here are 700,000 to 950,000 distinct CDR3 sequences, approximately 32% of them singletons; the top ten hold around 12%. The TCR originated in a human donor in good health (CMV status not recorded). Some clones in this sample may be carry-over from other donors' samples. This specimen consisted of cultured CD8+ T cells from PBMCs, obtained from culture after CMV antigen stimulation. The genes are TRBV27 and TRBJ2-5; 8 nucleotides agree with TRBD2. The CDR3 region has the DNA TGTGCCAGCAGATCCGGGACTAGTGGGGGGGCGTGGGAGACCCAGTACTTC. This codes for CASRSGTSGGAWETQYF.